The following is a TCR beta chain sequence with its context. What this receptor recognizes is not known. These data originate in a study of synovial regulatory T cells in juvenile arthritis (dated by TCRdb to about 2015). Regarding the research as a whole: Of the sequenced patients, 5 or 6 received methotrexate, one received methotrexate plus infliximab, a few were therapy-naive, and one had no treatment information. TCR repertoire comparisons included Treg and Teff subsets from roughly ten JIA patients with active disease. TCRbeta CDR3 repertoires of blood iaTreg cells, other blood Treg cells and synovial fluid Treg cells from matched patient samples were compared in the study. Effector T cell subsets were also sequenced in the study cohort for comparisons, but only blood and synovial fluid Treg cells are covered by the Treg dataset alone. Paper-wide results and their limitations: Across patients, iaTreg TCR repertoires were largely private and overlapped partially with synovial Teff repertoires and blood CPL repertoires. Lower TCR diversity was observed in blood iaTreg cells than in other blood Treg cells, consistent with antigen-driven expansion. Synovial Treg cells shared more CDR3 sequences with iaTreg cells than with other blood Treg cells; Chao-Jaccard similarity confirmed closer relation.

Measured from the cysteine to the phenylalanine, the CDR3 is 16 residues long. The DNA sequence is not available. The CDR1 and CDR2 encoded by the germline V gene are ENHRY and SYGVKD. The library was made by the immunoSEQ multiplex PCR assay. Adaptive Biotechnologies carried out the TCRbeta CDR3 sequencing. As for the authors' bioinformatics: Repertoire similarity was assessed with the Chao-modified Jaccard index and with the median clonotype overlap from 200 random subsamples of equal sample size. Similarity analyses were performed using either productive nucleotide sequences or in silico-translated amino acid sequences. Hierarchical clustering with single linkage and t-SNE based on Chao-modified Jaccard distances were used to compare repertoires. Repertoire diversity was quantified with the Renyi index, after sample size normalisation, across a range of alpha values. The clones in this table, taken by TCRdb from immuneACCESS, are in-frame only. Not every clone is retained; where verified, under half of the shortfall comes from an unresolved V gene, and the cause of the rest is unknown. For V, J and clone size, that table is used; D and trimming come from the DNA. The sample table gives just under 10,000 clones. The ten largest account for about 0.74% of the sample.

The donors for the TCR repertoire analysis were roughly 11 juvenile idiopathic arthritis patients with active disease who had not reached inactive disease, of whom 3 were polyarticular and 8 were oligoarticular. The TCR-sequenced patients had a median age of about 12 years (range about 2.3-25) and median disease duration of approximately seven years (range 0.2-19.1). Samples for TCR repertoire analysis were collected at two centres in Italy. Peripheral blood mononuclear cells were separated using a Histopaque-1077 density gradient and frozen in roughly 90% FCS with 10% DMSO. The rearranged segments are TRBV10-3 and TRBJ2-2; the D gene TCRdb calls, TRBD1, cannot be checked with no DNA. The sample consisted of Treg cells from blood. Read against the paper, the sample's cell subset or site label means: remaining (HLA-DR-negative) circulating blood Treg cells. The receptor was isolated from a donor younger than 30 with juvenile idiopathic arthritis. The CDR3 protein is CAISDHRGRYTGELFF.